The 21 T cell receptor beta chains below all came from one sample that was sequenced in a study of shared clonotypes between healthy human individuals. TCRdb's table, derived via immunoSEQ multiplex PCR, lists solely in-frame clones and lacks some. The table shows about 2,500,000 clones, with 85% to 95% occurring only once. The sample consisted of naive CD4+ T cells sorted from blood. Specified subset: CD45RA+ positively selected. These receptors all come from a man younger than 30 in good health.

The CDR3 DNA follows: TGTGCCAGCAGTGCCACTAAGACGGGTGAGCAGTACTTC. Its protein product is CASSATKTGEQYF. This rearrangement joins TRBV2 to TRBJ2-7, with D hard to call. Germline V gene sequence: CDR1 SNHLY, CDR2 FYNNEI. This CDR3 is 13 amino acids long. Deletions cut 4 bases from V and 7 bases from J, with 14 bases between.

J is TRBJ1-6 and V is TRBV10-3; D not resolved. Germline V CDR1 and CDR2: ENHRY, SYGVKD. The CDR3 is made up of 13 amino acids. The V and J ends lost 7 bases and 1 base respectively, with 5 bases between them. The CDR3 nucleotides read TGTGCCATCACTGTGTCCTATAATTCACCCCTCCACTTT. It encodes CAITVSYNSPLHF.

With respect to this clone: Other DNA sequences within the sample encode an identical CDR3. The J gene is TRBJ2-7, the V gene TRBV18; a weak D match, TRBD2 (5 bases). The CDR3 consists of 13 residues. The germline gives CDR1 KGHSH, CDR2 LQKENI. V lost 2 bases, J lost 3 bases, and 8 bases lay in between. The DNA for the CDR3 is TGTGCCAGCTCACCATCTAGCAGCTACGAGCAGTACTTC. Protein product: CASSPSSSYEQYF.

V and J are TRBV9 and TRBJ2-7, with TRBD2 matching over 13 bases. CDR3 length: 17 amino acids. J gave up 3 bases and V 4 bases, and 10 bases lay outside the gene matches. CDR1 is SGDLS, CDR2 YYNGEE, per germline. The CDR3 is CASSPGTSGIRGYEQYF. CDR3 sequence (DNA): TGTGCCAGCAGCCCCGGGACTAGCGGGATAAGGGGCTACGAGCAGTACTTC.

The genes are TRBV19 and TRBJ2-3; perhaps TRBD2 as D (5 bases). The CDR3 spans 14 residues. Germline V lookup: CDR1 LNHDA, CDR2 SQIVND (reference sequence). Trimming shortened V by 6 bases and J by 4 bases, and 14 bases separated the two germline ends. CDR3 DNA sequence: TGTGCCAGTAGCCCCGGGAAGCCTCCAGATACGCAGTATTTT. Translation gives CASSPGKPPDTQYF.

This chain connects TRBV7-2 to TRBJ1-2; D unclear. The CDR3 sequence is 14 residues long. The V end was cut by 5 bases, the J end by 3 bases, with 13 bases between. Germline V gene lookup returns CDR1 SGHTA and CDR2 FQGNSA. The CDR3 sequence is CASSPERIDYGYTF. The CDR3 DNA sequence: TGTGCCAGCAGCCCCGAAAGGATTGACTATGGCTACACCTTC.

The DNA for the CDR3 is TGCGCCAGCAGCTTGACAGCGGGGGGCCGGGCAGATACGCAGTATTTT. This gives the protein CASSLTAGGRADTQYF. The V call is TRBV5-1, the J call TRBJ2-3; 9 nucleotides agree with TRBD2. CDR3 length: 16 residues. V shed 1 base, J shed 4 bases, and the junction held 7 bases outside the gene matches. Germline V lookup: CDR1 SGHRS, CDR2 YFSETQ.

This clone was detected once. J is TRBJ1-6 and V is TRBV6-1; TRBD1 matches at 8 bases. In germline, CDR1 is MNHNS, CDR2 SASEGT. V gave up 3 bases and J gave up 11 bases; unmatched junction bases: 12. This CDR3 is built from 16 residues. The DNA of the CDR3 is TGTGCCAGCAGTGACCGGGTCGGGACAGGTTCGACACCCCTCCACTTT. Its translation: CASSDRVGTGSTPLHF.

This clone was observed a single time. This rearrangement joins TRBV5-6 to TRBJ2-7; 12 bases agree with TRBD2. Germline values: CDR1 SGHDT, CDR2 YYEEEE. This CDR3 has 14 amino acids. The J segment lost 6 bases and the V segment lost 5 bases, leaving 6 bases of the junction unmatched. The CDR3 DNA is TGTGCCAGCAGACGACTAGCGGGAGTTGCCGAGCAGTACTTC. As protein: CASRRLAGVAEQYF.

This clone was seen only a few times. The genes are TRBV9 and TRBJ1-2, with D possibly TRBD1 on 5 matching bases. The CDR3 spans 13 residues. V dropped 4 bases and J dropped 4 bases, with 11 bases sitting between them. Germline V gives CDR1 SGDLS, CDR2 YYNGEE. Here the CDR3 DNA reads TGTGCCAGCAGCACCCGAGACAGCTATGGCTACACCTTC. Protein sequence: CASSTRDSYGYTF.

V gene TRBV6-6 combines with J gene TRBJ2-7; D call uncertain. Germline lookup yields CDR1 MNHNY and CDR2 SVGAGI (reference sequence). This CDR3 contains 14 residues. Trimming pared 7 bases from V and 0 bases from J, leaving 13 bases between. The CDR3 nucleotides read TGTGCCAGCACTTCACTCGGTGGCTCCTACGAGCAGTACTTC. Amino acid sequence: CASTSLGGSYEQYF.

The V call is TRBV19, the J call TRBJ1-4, with unresolved D. The V and J ends lost 4 bases and 7 bases respectively, with 13 bases between them. The length of the CDR3 is 14 residues. Germline CDR1 and CDR2: LNHDA and SQIVND (reference sequence). In nucleotides, the CDR3 is TGTGCCAGTAGTAGGGCAAATGGCGGTGAAAAACTGTTTTTT. Its protein product is CASSRANGGEKLFF. The complete variable domain, with remaining parts taken from reference TRBV19 and TRBJ1-4, reads DGGITQSPKYLFRKEGQNVTLSCEQNLNHDAMYWYRQDPGQGLRLIYYSQIVNDFQKGDIAEGYSVSREKKESFPLTVTSAQKNPTAFYLCASSRANGGEKLFFGSGTQLSVL.

The chain links TRBV9 to TRBJ1-5; unclear D gene. In germline, CDR1 is SGDLS, CDR2 YYNGEE. The V end lost 4 bases, the J end lost 5 bases, and 10 bases lay between the germline ends. This CDR3 has 13 amino acids. The CDR3 sequence is CASSPDGDQPQHF. The DNA of the CDR3 is TGTGCCAGCAGCCCCGACGGGGATCAGCCCCAGCATTTT.

The CDR3 DNA sequence: TGTGCCTGGAGTGGGGGGACAGCAGCGTACTACGAGCAGTACTTC. It translates to CAWSGGTAAYYEQYF. The chain combines TRBV30 with TRBJ2-7, with 7 bases aligning to TRBD1. The CDR3 spans 15 residues. Losses at the gene ends were 1 base for V and 3 bases for J; bases not matched to a gene: 9. Germline V gene sequence: CDR1 GTSNPN, CDR2 SVGIG (reference sequence).

The V gene is TRBV2, the J gene TRBJ2-2; the match to TRBD2 covers 11 bases. The CDR3 is 14 amino acids. CDR1 is SNHLY and CDR2 is FYNNEI in the germline V gene. The trim removed 4 bases at V and 6 bases at J, leaving 1 base unmatched. For the CDR3, the DNA is TGTGCCAGCAGTGCTAGCGGGGGGCCCGGGGAGCTGTTTTTT. It translates to CASSASGGPGELFF.

The V call is TRBV19, the J call TRBJ2-7, with 9 bases lining up with TRBD2. The CDR3 covers 16 residues. The V gene's germline CDR1 is LNHDA and CDR2 SQIVND (reference sequence). Trimming cost V 4 bases and J 4 bases; bases outside gene matches: 11. The CDR3 DNA reads as TGTGCCAGTAGTAGAGGTTCTAGCGGGGTCGGGTACGAGCAGTACTTC. This encodes CASSRGSSGVGYEQYF.

J is TRBJ1-1 and V is TRBV25-1, with 9 bases lining up with TRBD1. Germline CDR1 is MGHDK and CDR2 is SYGVNS. V dropped 6 bases and J dropped 7; count of bases not matched to a gene: 12. The CDR3 covers 15 residues. CDR3 coding DNA: TGTGCCAGCAGCGACCCGTACAGGGGGCGAAGTGAAGCTTTCTTT. Amino acids: CASSDPYRGRSEAFF.

The rearrangement joins TRBV2 to TRBJ2-7; D uncertain. CDR1 and CDR2 (germline): SNHLY, FYNNEI. V gave up 8 bases and J gave up 0 bases, with 8 bases separating them. CDR3 length: 12 residues. The CDR3 coding sequence is TGTGCCAGCGGCCGGGCCTCCTACGAGCAGTACTTC. Translating gives CASGRASYEQYF.

This clone was counted once. The chain combines TRBV6-5 with TRBJ2-3; 14 bases fit TRBD2. This CDR3 is built from 16 residues. Looked up from germline, CDR1 is MNHEY and CDR2 is SVGAGI. The junction had 6 bases not matched to a gene; V was cut back by 4 bases and J by 6 bases. The CDR3, as DNA: TGTGCCAGCAGTTGGGGACTAGCGGGAGTGACTGATACGCAGTATTTT. It codes for CASSWGLAGVTDTQYF.

This chain links TRBV2 with TRBJ1-4, with a weak D call TRBD1 (5 bases). This CDR3 spans 13 amino acids. Trimming removed 5 bases at V and 5 bases at J, with 9 bases between. Germline V CDR1 and CDR2: SNHLY, FYNNEI. The CDR3 here is CASSTGGNEKLFF. CDR3 sequence (DNA): TGTGCCAGCAGTACGGGGGGGAATGAAAAACTGTTTTTT.

J is TRBJ2-5 and V is TRBV4-1; D is possibly TRBD2 (5 bases). There are 16 residues in the CDR3. Trimming stripped 1 base from V and 3 bases from J, with 15 bases between. Germline V gene lookup returns CDR1 MGHRA and CDR2 YSYEKL. CDR3 amino acids: CASSQVSGKGKETQYF. CDR3 sequence (DNA): TGCGCCAGCAGCCAAGTTTCCGGGAAAGGTAAAGAGACCCAGTACTTC.